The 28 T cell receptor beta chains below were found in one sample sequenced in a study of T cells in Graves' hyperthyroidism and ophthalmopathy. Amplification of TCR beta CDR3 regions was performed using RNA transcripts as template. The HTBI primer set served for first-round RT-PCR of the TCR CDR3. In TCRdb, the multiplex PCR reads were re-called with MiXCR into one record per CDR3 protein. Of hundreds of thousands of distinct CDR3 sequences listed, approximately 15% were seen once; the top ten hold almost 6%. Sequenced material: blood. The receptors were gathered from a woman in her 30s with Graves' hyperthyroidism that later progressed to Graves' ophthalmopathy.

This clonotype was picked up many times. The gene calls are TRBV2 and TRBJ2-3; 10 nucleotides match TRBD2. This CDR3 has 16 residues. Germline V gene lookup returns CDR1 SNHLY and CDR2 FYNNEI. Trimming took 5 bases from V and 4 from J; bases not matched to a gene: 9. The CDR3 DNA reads TGTGCCAGCAGTTTTCCCAGCGGGAGGGCCCCAGATACGCAGTATTTT. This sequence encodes CASSFPSGRAPDTQYF.

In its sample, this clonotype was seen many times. The CDR3 DNA reads as TGTGCCAGCACCCGGGACAGGTCATACACCGGGGAGCTGTTTTTT. Amino acid sequence: CASTRDRSYTGELFF. The chain joins TRBV2 to TRBJ2-2; 8 nucleotides align to TRBD1. Germline V lookup: CDR1 SNHLY, CDR2 FYNNEI. V dropped 7 bases and J dropped 3; count of bases not matched to a gene: 7. The CDR3 sequence is 15 residues long.

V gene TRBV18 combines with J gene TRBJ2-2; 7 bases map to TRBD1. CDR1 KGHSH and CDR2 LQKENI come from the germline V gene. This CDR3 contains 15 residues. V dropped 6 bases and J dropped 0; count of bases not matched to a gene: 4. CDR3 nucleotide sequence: TGTGCCAGCTCCGGGCAGGGGGCGAACACCGGGGAGCTGTTTTTT. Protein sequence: CASSGQGANTGELFF.

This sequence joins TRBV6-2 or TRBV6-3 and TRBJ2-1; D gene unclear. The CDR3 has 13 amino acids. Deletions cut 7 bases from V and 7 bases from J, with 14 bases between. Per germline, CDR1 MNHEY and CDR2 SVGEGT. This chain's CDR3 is CASKTRARNEQFF. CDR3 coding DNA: TGTGCCAGCAAAACTCGAGCGAGAAATGAGCAGTTCTTC.

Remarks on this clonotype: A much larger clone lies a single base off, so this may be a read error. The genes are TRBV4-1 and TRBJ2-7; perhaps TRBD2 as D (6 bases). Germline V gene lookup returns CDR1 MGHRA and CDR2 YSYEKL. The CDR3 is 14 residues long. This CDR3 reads CASSQGGVAYDQYF. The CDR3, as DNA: TGCGCCAGCAGCCAAGGGGGGGTCGCCTACGATCAGTACTTC.

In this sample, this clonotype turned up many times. The CDR3 sequence: CATSRDRDSGASYNEQFF. CDR3 DNA: TGTGCCACCAGCAGAGATCGCGATAGCGGGGCATCCTACAATGAGCAGTTCTTC. The genes are TRBV15 and TRBJ2-1; TRBD2 agrees at 8 bases. Germline V gene lookup returns CDR1 LNHNV and CDR2 YYDKDF (reference sequence). The CDR3 extends over 18 amino acids. Losses at the gene ends were 0 bases for V and 1 base for J; bases not matched to a gene: 8.

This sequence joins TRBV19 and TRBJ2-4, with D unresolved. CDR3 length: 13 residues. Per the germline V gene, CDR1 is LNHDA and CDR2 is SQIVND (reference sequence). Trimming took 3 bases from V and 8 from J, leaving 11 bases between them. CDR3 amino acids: CASSIPRIDIQYF. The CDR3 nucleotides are TGTGCCAGTAGTATTCCCCGGATAGACATTCAGTACTTC.

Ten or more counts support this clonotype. The CDR3 protein is CASSASGTGRKNYGYTF. The CDR3 region has the DNA TGTGCCAGTAGTGCATCCGGGACAGGAAGGAAGAACTATGGCTACACCTTC. This chain joins TRBV19 and TRBJ1-2, with 8 bases identical to TRBD1. The CDR3 runs 17 residues. The V gene's germline CDR1 is LNHDA and CDR2 SQIVND (reference sequence). V trimming: 5 bases; J trimming: 2 bases; junction bases outside the gene matches: 13.

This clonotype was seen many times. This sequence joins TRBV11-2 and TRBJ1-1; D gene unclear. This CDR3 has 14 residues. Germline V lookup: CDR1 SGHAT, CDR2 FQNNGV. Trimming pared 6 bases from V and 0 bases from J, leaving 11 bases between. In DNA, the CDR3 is TGTGCCAGCAGGGCGCCAGCAATGAACACTGAAGCTTTCTTT. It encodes CASRAPAMNTEAFF. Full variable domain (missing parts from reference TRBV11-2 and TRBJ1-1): EAGVAQSPRYKIIEKRQSVAFWCNPISGHATLYWYQQILGQGPKLLIQFQNNGVVDDSQLPKDRFSAERLKGVDSTLKIQPAKLEDSAVYLCASRAPAMNTEAFFGQGTRLTVV.

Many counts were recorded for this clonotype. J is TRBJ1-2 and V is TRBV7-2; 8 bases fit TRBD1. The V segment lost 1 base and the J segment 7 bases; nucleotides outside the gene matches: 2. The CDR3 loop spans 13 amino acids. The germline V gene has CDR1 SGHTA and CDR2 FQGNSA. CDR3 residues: CASSLEQGGGYTF. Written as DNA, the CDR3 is TGTGCCAGCAGCTTAGAACAGGGGGGTGGCTACACCTTC. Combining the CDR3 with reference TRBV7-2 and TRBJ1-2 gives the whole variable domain GAGVSQSPSNKVTEKGKDVELRCDPISGHTALYWYRQSLGQGLEFLIYFQGNSAPDKSGLPSDRFSAERTGGSVSTLTIQRTQQEDSAVYLCASSLEQGGGYTFGSGTRLTVV.

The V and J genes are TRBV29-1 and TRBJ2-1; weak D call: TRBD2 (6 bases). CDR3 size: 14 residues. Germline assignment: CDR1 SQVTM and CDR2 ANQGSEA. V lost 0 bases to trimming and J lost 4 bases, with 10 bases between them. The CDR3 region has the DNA TGCAGCGTTGAAGAAGGGACTGTATACAATGAGCAGTTCTTC. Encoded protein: CSVEEGTVYNEQFF.

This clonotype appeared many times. In nucleotides, the CDR3 is TGTGCCAGCAGTTTGGCAGGGAGAGGGACCGGGGAGCTGTTTTTT. It codes for CASSLAGRGTGELFF. The V call is TRBV27, the J call TRBJ2-2; the D gene could be TRBD1 or TRBD2 (5 bases each). The length of the CDR3 is 15 residues. V was shortened by 3 bases and J by 5 bases, with 13 bases between the two germline ends. Germline V gene lookup returns CDR1 MNHEY and CDR2 SMNVEV (reference sequence).

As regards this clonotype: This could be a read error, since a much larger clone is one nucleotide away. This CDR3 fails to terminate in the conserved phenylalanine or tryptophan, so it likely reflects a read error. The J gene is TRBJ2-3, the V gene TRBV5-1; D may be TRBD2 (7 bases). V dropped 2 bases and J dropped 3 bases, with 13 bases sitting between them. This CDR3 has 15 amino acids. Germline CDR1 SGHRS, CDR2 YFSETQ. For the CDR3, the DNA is TGCGCCAGCAGCTTTGGGGGGGCGAAGACAGATACGCAGTATTGT. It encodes CASSFGGAKTDTQYC.

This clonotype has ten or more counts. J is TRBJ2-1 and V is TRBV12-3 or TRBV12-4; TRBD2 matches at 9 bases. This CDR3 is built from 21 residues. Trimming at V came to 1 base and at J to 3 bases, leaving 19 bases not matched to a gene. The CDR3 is CASSLVWAGAGGPPFYNEQFF. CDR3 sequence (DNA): TGTGCCAGCAGTTTAGTATGGGCCGGAGCGGGAGGTCCGCCATTCTACAATGAGCAGTTCTTC.

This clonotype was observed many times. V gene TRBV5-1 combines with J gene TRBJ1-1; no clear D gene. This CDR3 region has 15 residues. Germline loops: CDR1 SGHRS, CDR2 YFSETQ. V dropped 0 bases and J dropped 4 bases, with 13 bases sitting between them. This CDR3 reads CASSLAPESVTEAFF. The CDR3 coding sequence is TGCGCCAGCAGCTTGGCCCCCGAGAGCGTCACTGAAGCTTTCTTT.

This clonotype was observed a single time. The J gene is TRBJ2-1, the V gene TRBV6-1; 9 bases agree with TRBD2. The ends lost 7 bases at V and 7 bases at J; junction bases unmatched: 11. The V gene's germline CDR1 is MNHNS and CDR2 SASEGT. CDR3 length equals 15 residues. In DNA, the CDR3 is TGTGCCAGCACCCTCCCCCGGACTAGCGATAATGAGCAGTTCTTC. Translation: CASTLPRTSDNEQFF.

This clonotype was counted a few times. CDR3 protein: CASSNELADNEQFF. The CDR3 nucleotides read TGTGCCAGCTCAAATGAACTAGCGGACAATGAGCAGTTCTTC. The chain couples TRBV18 to TRBJ2-1, with 8 bases that match TRBD2. Germline V gene sequence: CDR1 KGHSH, CDR2 LQKENI. The CDR3 contains 14 residues. J lost 5 bases, V lost 5 bases, and 5 bases had no gene match.

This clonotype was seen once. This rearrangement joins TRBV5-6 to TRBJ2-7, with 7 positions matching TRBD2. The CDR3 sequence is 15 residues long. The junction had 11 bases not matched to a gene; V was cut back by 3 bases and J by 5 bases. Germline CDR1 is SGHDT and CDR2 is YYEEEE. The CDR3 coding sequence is TGTGCCAGCAGCTCCCCAGGGAGGGCCGGTAACGAGCAGTACTTC. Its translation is CASSSPGRAGNEQYF.

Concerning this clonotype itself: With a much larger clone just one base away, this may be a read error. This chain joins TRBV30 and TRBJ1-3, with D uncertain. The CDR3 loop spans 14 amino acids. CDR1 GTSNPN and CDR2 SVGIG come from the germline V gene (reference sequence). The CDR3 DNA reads TGTGCCTGGAGATTGGGGATCTCTGGAAGCACCATATATTTT. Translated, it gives CAWRLGISGSTIYF.

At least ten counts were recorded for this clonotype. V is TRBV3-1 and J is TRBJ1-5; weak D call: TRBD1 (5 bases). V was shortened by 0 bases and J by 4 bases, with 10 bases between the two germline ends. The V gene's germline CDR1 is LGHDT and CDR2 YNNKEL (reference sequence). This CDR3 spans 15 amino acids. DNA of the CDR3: TGTGCCAGCAGCCAAGATGGAACAGGTAATCAGCCCCAGCATTTT. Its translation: CASSQDGTGNQPQHF.

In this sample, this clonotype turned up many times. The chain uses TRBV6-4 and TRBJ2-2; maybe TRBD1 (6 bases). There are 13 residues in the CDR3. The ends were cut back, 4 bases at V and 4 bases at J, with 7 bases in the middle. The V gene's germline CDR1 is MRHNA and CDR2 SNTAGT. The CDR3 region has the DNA TGTGCCAGCAGTGTACAGGGCACCGGGGAGCTGTTTTTT. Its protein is CASSVQGTGELFF.

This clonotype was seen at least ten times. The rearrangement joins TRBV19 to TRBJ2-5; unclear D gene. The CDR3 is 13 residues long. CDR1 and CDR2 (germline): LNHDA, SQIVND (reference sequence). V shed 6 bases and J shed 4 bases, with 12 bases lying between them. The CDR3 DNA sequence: TGTGCCAGTAGCCCGAGATGGCGAGAGACCCAGTACTTC. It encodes CASSPRWRETQYF.

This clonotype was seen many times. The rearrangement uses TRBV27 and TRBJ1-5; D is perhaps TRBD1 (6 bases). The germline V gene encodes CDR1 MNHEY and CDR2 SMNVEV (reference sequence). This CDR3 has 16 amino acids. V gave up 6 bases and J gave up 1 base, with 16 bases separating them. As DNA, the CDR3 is TGTGCCAGCAGGGGTAGGGGGACAATAAGCAATCAGCCCCAGCATTTT. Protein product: CASRGRGTISNQPQHF.

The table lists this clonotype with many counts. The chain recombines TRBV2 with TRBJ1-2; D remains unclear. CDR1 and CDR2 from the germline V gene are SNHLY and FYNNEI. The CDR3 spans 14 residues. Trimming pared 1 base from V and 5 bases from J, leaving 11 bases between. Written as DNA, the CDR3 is TGTGCCAGCAGTGAAGGGGGTGTTTCATATGGCTACACCTTC. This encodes CASSEGGVSYGYTF.

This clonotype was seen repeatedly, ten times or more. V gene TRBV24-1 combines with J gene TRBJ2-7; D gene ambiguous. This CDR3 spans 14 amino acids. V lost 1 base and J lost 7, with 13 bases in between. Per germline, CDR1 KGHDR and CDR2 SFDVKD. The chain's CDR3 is CATSDFKLPGEQYF. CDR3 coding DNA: TGTGCCACCAGTGATTTTAAACTGCCGGGTGAGCAGTACTTC.

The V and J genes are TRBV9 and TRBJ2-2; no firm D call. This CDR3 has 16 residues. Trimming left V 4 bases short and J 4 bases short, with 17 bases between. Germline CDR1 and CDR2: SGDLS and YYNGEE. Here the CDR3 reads CASSISLGSGTGELFF. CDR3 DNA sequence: TGTGCCAGCAGCATCTCTTTAGGGTCCGGCACCGGGGAGCTGTTTTTT.

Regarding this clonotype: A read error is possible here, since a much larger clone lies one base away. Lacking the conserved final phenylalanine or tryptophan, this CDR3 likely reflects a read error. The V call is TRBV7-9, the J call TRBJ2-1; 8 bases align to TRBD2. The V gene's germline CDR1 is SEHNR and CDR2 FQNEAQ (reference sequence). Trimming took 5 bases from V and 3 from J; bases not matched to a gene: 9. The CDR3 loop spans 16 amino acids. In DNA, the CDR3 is TGTGCCAGCAGCCCGGTTACGGGGGGGAACTACAATGAGCAGTTCTCC. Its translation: CASSPVTGGNYNEQFS.

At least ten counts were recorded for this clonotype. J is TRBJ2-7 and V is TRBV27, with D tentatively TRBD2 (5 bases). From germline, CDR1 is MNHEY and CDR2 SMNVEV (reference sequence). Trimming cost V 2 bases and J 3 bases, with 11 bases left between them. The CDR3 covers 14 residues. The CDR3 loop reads CASSLIANLYEQYF. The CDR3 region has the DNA TGTGCCAGCAGTTTAATAGCGAACCTCTACGAGCAGTACTTC.